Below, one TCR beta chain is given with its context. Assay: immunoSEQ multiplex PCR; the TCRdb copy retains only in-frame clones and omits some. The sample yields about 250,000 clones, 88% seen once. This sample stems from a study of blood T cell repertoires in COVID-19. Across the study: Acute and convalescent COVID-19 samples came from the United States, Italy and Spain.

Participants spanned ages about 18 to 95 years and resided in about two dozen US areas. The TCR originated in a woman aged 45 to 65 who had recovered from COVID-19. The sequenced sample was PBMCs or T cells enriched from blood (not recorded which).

CDR3 nucleotides: TGTGCCAGCAGCCCCGGGAGTCCAGGGAGGTTTGAGCAGTTCTTC. Protein product: CASSPGSPGRFEQFF. J is TRBJ2-1 and V is TRBV7-2; D might be TRBD2 (6 bases). The CDR3 has 15 residues. Germline assignment: CDR1 SGHTA and CDR2 FQGNSA. Trimming removed 5 bases at V and 9 bases at J, with 20 bases between.